These 20 T cell receptor beta chains originate from one sample sequenced in a study of breast tumors, draining lymph nodes, adjacent tissues. TCRdb analysed the multiplex PCR reads with MiXCR anew, one entry per CDR3 protein. The sample lists some 170,000 distinct CDR3 sequences; 33% were seen once. Axillary draining lymph nodes of breast cancer patients supplied the node samples. Sequencing was carried out using axillary lymph node tissue. These receptors were taken from a female donor with breast cancer. Some clones in this sample may be carry-over from other donors' samples.

This clonotype was counted many times. V gene TRBV28 combines with J gene TRBJ1-2; D gene uncertain. V was cut by 3 bases and J by 1 base, with 12 bases left in between. CDR1 is MDHEN and CDR2 is SYDVKM in the germline V gene. The CDR3 covers 15 residues. DNA for the CDR3: TGTGCCAGCAGTTTGCTCTTTGAAGTTAACTATGGCTACACCTTC. This codes for CASSLLFEVNYGYTF.

There are a few counts of this clonotype. This chain uses TRBV9 with TRBJ2-1; D possibly matches TRBD1 or TRBD2 (5 bases each). This CDR3 comprises 17 residues. V lost 0 bases to trimming and J lost 9 bases, with 22 bases between them. Germline V gene lookup returns CDR1 SGDLS and CDR2 YYNGEE. The CDR3: CASSVEIGLPPGTEQFF. The CDR3 region has the DNA TGTGCCAGCAGCGTAGAAATCGGGCTACCCCCGGGGACTGAGCAGTTCTTC.

This clonotype was counted at least ten times. The chain carries TRBV12-5 and TRBJ2-3; 8 positions agree with TRBD2. The CDR3 is 16 amino acids. Germline V lookup: CDR1 LGHNT, CDR2 FRNRAP. J lost 4 bases, V lost 1 base, and 7 bases had no gene match. The CDR3 nucleotides read TGTGCTAGTGGTTTGGCTGGGGGGCGGGGGGCAGATACGCAGTATTTT. Protein: CASGLAGGRGADTQYF.

The chain carries TRBV7-3 and TRBJ1-4; D unresolved. Germline-derived CDR1 and CDR2 are SGHTA and FQGTGA. CDR3 length equals 15 residues. V lost 2 bases and J 4 bases, leaving 11 bases between the germline ends. The CDR3 DNA is TGTGCCAGCAGCTTAGACGGCCTTGATAATGAAAAACTGTTTTTT. Protein product: CASSLDGLDNEKLFF.

The chain couples TRBV7-2 to TRBJ1-4; 7 bases are a match to TRBD1. J was trimmed by 5 bases and V by 6 bases; bases with no gene match: 6. The germline gives CDR1 SGHTA, CDR2 FQGNSA. The CDR3 extends over 14 amino acids. The CDR3 coding sequence is TGTGCCAGCAGGTACAGGGGAGGAAATGAAAAACTGTTTTTT. It specifies CASRYRGGNEKLFF.

Ten or more counts support this clonotype. This chain connects TRBV19 to TRBJ2-7; 9 positions match TRBD2. Germline CDR1 reads LNHDA; CDR2 reads SQIVND (reference sequence). The J segment lost 3 bases and the V segment lost 3 bases, leaving 6 bases of the junction unmatched. This CDR3 has 15 amino acids. In DNA, the CDR3 is TGTGCCAGTAGTATTTTACTAGCGGGCGACTACGAGCAGTACTTC. It codes for CASSILLAGDYEQYF.

Ten or more counts support this clonotype. The genes are TRBV10-2 and TRBJ2-7; TRBD1 matches 12 bases. The germline V gene encodes CDR1 WSHSY and CDR2 SAAADI. Germline trimming cut 3 bases from V and 5 bases from J; bases unmatched to any gene: 11. This CDR3 contains 17 residues. The CDR3 nucleotides read TGCGCCAGCAGTGATCTTTTGGGACAGGGGGCGTACCACGAGCAGTACTTC. Residues: CASSDLLGQGAYHEQYF.

This clonotype was found many times. This may be a read error, as it is one base from a much larger clone. This chain uses TRBV7-2 with TRBJ2-5, with D possibly called TRBD1 or TRBD2 (5 bases each). In germline, CDR1 is SGHTA, CDR2 FQGNSA. This CDR3 spans 15 amino acids. The CDR3 loop is CASSHGRGREETQHF. The CDR3 coding sequence is TGTGCCAGCAGCCATGGAAGGGGCCGGGAAGAGACCCAGCACTTC.

The rearrangement links TRBV2 to TRBJ2-5; 10 bases line up with TRBD2. Judging by the DNA end, TRBJ2-1 fits better; the J call may be wrong. The CDR3 length is 16 residues. The germline CDR1 and CDR2 sequences are SNHLY and FYNNEI. CDR3 DNA: TGTGCCAGCAGTAATGAGCGGGGGGGGGGGGGGGACCCGCAGTTCTTC. This sequence encodes CASSNERGGGGDPQFF.

This clonotype has ten or more counts. The J gene is TRBJ2-5, the V gene TRBV20-1; D possibly matches TRBD1 or TRBD2 (5 bases each). Looked up from germline, CDR1 is DFQATT and CDR2 is SNEGSKA (reference sequence). Trimming left V 0 bases short and J 3 bases short, with 23 bases between. This CDR3 comprises 18 residues. The CDR3 nucleotides read TGCAGTGCTAGAGATCCCGGCGAGGGCAGGGTGTCTGAAGAGACCCAGTACTTC. Protein sequence: CSARDPGEGRVSEETQYF.

This clonotype has a count of ten or more. This rearrangement joins TRBV24-1 to TRBJ2-1; 10 bases agree with TRBD1. Germline lookup yields CDR1 KGHDR and CDR2 SFDVKD. J gave up 6 bases and V 3 bases, and 10 bases lay outside the gene matches. CDR3 size: 17 residues. CDR3 loop: CATSDMKPGQGPNEQFF. In DNA form, the CDR3 reads TGTGCCACCAGTGATATGAAACCGGGACAGGGGCCCAATGAGCAGTTCTTC.

This clonotype has ten or more counts. The chain carries TRBV7-9 and TRBJ1-2, with D unresolved. V lost 3 bases to trimming and J lost 5 bases, with 10 bases between them. This CDR3 contains 13 residues. The germline V gene has CDR1 SEHNR and CDR2 FQNEAQ (reference sequence). The CDR3 loop is CASSFNRDYGYTF. CDR3 DNA sequence: TGTGCCAGCAGCTTCAACAGAGATTATGGCTACACCTTC.

This clonotype was seen only once. This sequence may be a read error, since a much larger clone differs from it by one base. V is TRBV6-2 or TRBV6-3 and J is TRBJ2-2; no clear D. CDR3 length: 14 amino acids. Germline CDR1 reads MNHEY; CDR2 reads SVGEGT. The CDR3: CASGYLLPTGELFF. The CDR3 nucleotides are TGTGCCAGCGGTTACCTATTGCCCACCGGGGAGCTGTTTTTT.

This clonotype has more than one count but fewer than ten. V is TRBV6-1 and J is TRBJ2-1; TRBD1 agrees at 7 bases. V lost 5 bases to trimming and J lost 9 bases; unmatched junction nucleotides: 7. The CDR3 covers 13 residues. CDR1 is MNHNS and CDR2 is SASEGT in the germline V gene. The CDR3 loop reads CASSTDRVGEQFF. CDR3 nucleotide sequence: TGTGCCAGCAGTACCGACAGGGTTGGTGAGCAGTTCTTC.

Comments on this clonotype: Being one base from a much bigger clone, this may be a read error. No conserved phenylalanine or tryptophan is present at the end of the CDR3, so a read error is the likely explanation. This rearrangement joins TRBV9 to TRBJ2-3; D unclear. Trimming stripped 4 bases from V and 0 bases from J, with 6 bases between. The CDR3 has 13 amino acids. Germline V CDR1 and CDR2: SGDLS, YYNGEE. The CDR3, as DNA: TGTGCCAGCAGCCCAGTTAGCACAGATACGCAGTATTCT. The encoded protein is CASSPVSTDTQYS.

The genes are TRBV7-6 and TRBJ2-2; D is unclear. This CDR3 contains 14 residues. Trimming cost V 3 bases and J 1 base, with 6 bases left between them. CDR1 is SGHVS, CDR2 FNYEAQ, per germline. CDR3 coding DNA: TGTGCCAGCAGCTTGTCCGTGAACACCGGGGAGCTGTTTTTT. It is translated as CASSLSVNTGELFF.

The rearrangement uses TRBV5-6 and TRBJ1-1; 7 bases are a match to TRBD1. Germline loops: CDR1 SGHDT, CDR2 YYEEEE. V shed 3 bases and J 3 bases; nucleotides not matched to a gene: 14. This CDR3 region has 17 residues. The CDR3 reads CASSWGARGEGDTEAFF. CDR3 in DNA: TGTGCCAGCAGCTGGGGGGCCAGGGGGGAAGGCGACACTGAAGCTTTCTTT.

The chain couples TRBV27 to TRBJ1-2, with D maybe TRBD1 (6 bases). The CDR3 is 15 residues long. Per germline, CDR1 MNHEY and CDR2 SMNVEV (reference sequence). V was cut by 6 bases and J by 2 bases, with 16 bases left in between. CDR3 bases: TGTGCCAGCAGCAAAGTACAGGGTACGAACTATGGCTACACCTTC. This gives the protein CASSKVQGTNYGYTF.

This clonotype was seen ten or more times. V usage is TRBV27 and J usage is TRBJ1-2; D is unclear. The CDR3 has 15 amino acids. Germline V lookup: CDR1 MNHEY, CDR2 SMNVEV (reference sequence). Trimming removed 4 bases from V and 8 bases from J, with 20 bases in between. CDR3 DNA: TGTGCCAGCAGTTCGCCGGCGAGCGGGGAGGGCGGCTACACCTTC. Translation gives CASSSPASGEGGYTF.

This clonotype was seen a single time. With a much larger clone just one base away, this may be a read error. The chain links TRBV6-2 or TRBV6-3 to TRBJ2-7, with 7 bases lining up with TRBD1. This CDR3 comprises 17 residues. Germline CDR1 is MNHEY and CDR2 is SVGEGT. CDR3 bases: TGTGCCAGCAGTTACATCAATCCCGGGACAGACCCCTACGAGCAGTGCTTC. Its protein is CASSYINPGTDPYEQCF.